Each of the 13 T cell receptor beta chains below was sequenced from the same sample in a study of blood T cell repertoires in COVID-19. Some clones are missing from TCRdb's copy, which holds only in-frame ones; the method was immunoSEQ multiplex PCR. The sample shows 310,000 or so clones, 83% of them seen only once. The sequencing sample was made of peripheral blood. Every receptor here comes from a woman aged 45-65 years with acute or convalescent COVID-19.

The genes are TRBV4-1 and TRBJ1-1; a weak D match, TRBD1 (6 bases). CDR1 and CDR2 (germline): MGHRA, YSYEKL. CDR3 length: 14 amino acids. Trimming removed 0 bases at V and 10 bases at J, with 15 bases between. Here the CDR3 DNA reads TGCGCCAGCAGCCAAGAGCGGGGAGGGGGAATAGCTTTCTTT. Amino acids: CASSQERGGGIAFF.

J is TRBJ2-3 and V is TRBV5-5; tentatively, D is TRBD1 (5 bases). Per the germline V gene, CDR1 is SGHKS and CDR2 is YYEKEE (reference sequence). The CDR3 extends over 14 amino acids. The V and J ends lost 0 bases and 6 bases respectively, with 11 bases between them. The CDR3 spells CASSLGGLWDTQYF. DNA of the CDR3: TGTGCCAGCAGCTTGGGGGGCCTGTGGGATACGCAGTATTTT.

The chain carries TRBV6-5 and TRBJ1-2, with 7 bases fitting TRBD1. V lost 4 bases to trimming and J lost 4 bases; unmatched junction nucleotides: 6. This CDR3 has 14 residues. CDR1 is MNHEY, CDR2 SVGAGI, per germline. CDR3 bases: TGTGCCAGCAGTTCTGACCGACAGGGCTATGGCTACACCTTC. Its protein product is CASSSDRQGYGYTF.

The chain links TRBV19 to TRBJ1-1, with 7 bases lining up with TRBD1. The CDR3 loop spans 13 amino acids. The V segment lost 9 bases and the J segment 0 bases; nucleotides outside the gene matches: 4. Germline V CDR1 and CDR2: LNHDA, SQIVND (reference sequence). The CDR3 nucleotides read TGTGCCAGCTCGACAGGGCTGAACACTGAAGCTTTCTTT. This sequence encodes CASSTGLNTEAFF.

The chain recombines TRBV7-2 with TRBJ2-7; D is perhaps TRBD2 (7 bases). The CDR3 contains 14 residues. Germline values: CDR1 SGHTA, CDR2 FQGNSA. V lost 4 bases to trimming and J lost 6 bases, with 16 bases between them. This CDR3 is CASSSPWGGREQYF. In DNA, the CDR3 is TGTGCCAGCAGCTCCCCCTGGGGGGGCCGCGAGCAGTACTTC.

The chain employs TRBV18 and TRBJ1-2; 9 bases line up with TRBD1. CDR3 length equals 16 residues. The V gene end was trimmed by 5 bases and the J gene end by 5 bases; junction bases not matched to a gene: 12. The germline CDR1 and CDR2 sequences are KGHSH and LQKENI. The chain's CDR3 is CASSSTFMTGGYGYTF. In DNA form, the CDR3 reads TGTGCCAGCTCATCAACTTTCATGACAGGGGGTTATGGCTACACCTTC.

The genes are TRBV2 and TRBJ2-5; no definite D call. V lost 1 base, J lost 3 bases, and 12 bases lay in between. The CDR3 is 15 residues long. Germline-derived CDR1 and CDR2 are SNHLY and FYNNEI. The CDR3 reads CASSEVVVNEETQYF. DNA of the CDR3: TGTGCCAGCAGTGAAGTAGTGGTGAATGAAGAGACCCAGTACTTC. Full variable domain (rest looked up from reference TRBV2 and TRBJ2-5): EPEVTQTPSHQVTQMGQEVILRCVPISNHLYFYWYRQILGQKVEFLVSFYNNEISEKSEIFDDQFSVERPDGSNFTLKIRSTKLEDSAMYFCASSEVVVNEETQYFGPGTRLLVL.

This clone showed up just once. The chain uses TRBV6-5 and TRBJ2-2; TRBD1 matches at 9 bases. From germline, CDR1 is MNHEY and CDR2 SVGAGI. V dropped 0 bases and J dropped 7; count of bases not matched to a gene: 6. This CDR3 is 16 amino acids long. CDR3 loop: CASSYSTGGLVGELFF. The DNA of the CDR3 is TGTGCCAGCAGTTACTCAACAGGGGGCTTGGTCGGGGAGCTGTTTTTT.

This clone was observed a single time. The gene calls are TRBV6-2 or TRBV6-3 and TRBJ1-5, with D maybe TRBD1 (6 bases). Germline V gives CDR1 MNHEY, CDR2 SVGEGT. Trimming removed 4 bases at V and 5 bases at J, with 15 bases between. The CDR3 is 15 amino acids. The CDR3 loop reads CASSWDDRRYQPQHF. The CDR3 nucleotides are TGTGCCAGCAGTTGGGACGACAGGAGATATCAGCCCCAGCATTTT.

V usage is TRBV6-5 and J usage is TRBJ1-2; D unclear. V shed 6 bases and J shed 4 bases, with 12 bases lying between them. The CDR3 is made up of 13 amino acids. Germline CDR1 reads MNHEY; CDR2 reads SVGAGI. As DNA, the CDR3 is TGTGCCAGCAGAACCAACGGGGTCTATGGCTACACCTTC. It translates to CASRTNGVYGYTF.

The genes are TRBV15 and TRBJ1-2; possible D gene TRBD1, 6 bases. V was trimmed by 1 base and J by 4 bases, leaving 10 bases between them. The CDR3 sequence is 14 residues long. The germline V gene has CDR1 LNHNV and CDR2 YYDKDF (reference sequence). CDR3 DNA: TGTGCCACCAGCAGAGGAGGGGGTGGCTATGGCTACACCTTC. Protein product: CATSRGGGGYGYTF.

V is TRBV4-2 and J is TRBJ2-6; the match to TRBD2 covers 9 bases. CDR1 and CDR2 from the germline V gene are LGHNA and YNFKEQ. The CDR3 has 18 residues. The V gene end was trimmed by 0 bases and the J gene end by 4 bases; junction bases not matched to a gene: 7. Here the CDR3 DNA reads TGTGCCAGCAGCCAAGATATAGCGGGAGAGGCGGGGGCCAACGTCCTGACTTTC. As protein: CASSQDIAGEAGANVLTF.

The DNA for the CDR3 is TGTGCCAGCAGTGAAACCAGGGGAGGGGGGAACACTGAAGCTTTCTTT. Translating gives CASSETRGGGNTEAFF. The chain is built from TRBV2 and TRBJ1-1, with TRBD1 as a possible D gene (6 bases). Germline-derived CDR1 and CDR2 are SNHLY and FYNNEI. This CDR3 comprises 16 residues. Trimming pared 2 bases from V and 1 base from J, leaving 14 bases between.